These T cell receptor beta chains were read from a single sample in a study of blood T cell repertoires in COVID-19. The table came from immunoSEQ multiplex PCR; TCRdb's copy has only in-frame clones and leaves some out. The sample includes 50,000 or so clones, roughly 85% of them seen just once. The sample taken for sequencing was peripheral blood. Receptor source: a man aged 65 to 79 with acute or convalescent COVID-19. The CDR3 runs from the conserved cysteine through the conserved F or W.

v_call: TRBV3-1/TRBV3-2; j_call: TRBJ2-7; cdr3_aa: CASSQALAGAYEQYF
v_call: TRBV6-1; j_call: TRBJ2-1; cdr3_aa: CASSETGAYNEQFF
v_call: TRBV30; j_call: TRBJ1-1; cdr3_aa: CAWSVEKMAFF
v_call: TRBV28; j_call: TRBJ1-2; cdr3_aa: CASKPGSYGYTF
v_call: TRBV24-1; j_call: TRBJ1-2; cdr3_aa: CATSDTGMGYTF
v_call: TRBV4-1; j_call: TRBJ1-3; cdr3_aa: CASSQGHGNTIYF
v_call: TRBV28; j_call: TRBJ1-2; cdr3_aa: CASSFEAYGYTF
v_call: TRBV5-4; j_call: TRBJ2-7; cdr3_aa: CASSLAGAGGLEQYF
v_call: TRBV29-1; j_call: TRBJ1-1; cdr3_aa: CSVRVTGNTEAFF
v_call: TRBV11-2; j_call: TRBJ2-1; cdr3_aa: CASRERLAGDNEQFF
v_call: TRBV7-2; j_call: TRBJ1-5; cdr3_aa: CASSLGGGVGQPQHF
v_call: TRBV11-2; j_call: TRBJ2-3; cdr3_aa: CASRPGLAGETDTQYF
v_call: TRBV4-2; j_call: TRBJ2-7; cdr3_aa: CASSQDTGRKTYEQYF
v_call: TRBV7-3; j_call: TRBJ2-1; cdr3_aa: CASSEGGSYNEQFF
v_call: TRBV4-2; j_call: TRBJ2-1; cdr3_aa: CASSQDIGTGGINEQFF